This T cell receptor (beta chain) was observed in a study of cytomegalovirus exposure and HLA in healthy donors. Points from the study as a whole: Both high specificity and high sensitivity reportedly marked the classifier's diagnosis of cytomegalovirus status. Some TCR beta chains (164 of them) were listed as cytomegalovirus-associated.

A note on this clone: No antigen is known for it.

Assay: immunoSEQ multiplex PCR; the TCRdb copy retains only in-frame clones and omits some. Of 60,000 to 80,000 clones in the sample, approximately 94% were seen once. Looked up from germline, CDR1 is LNHNV and CDR2 is YYDKDF (reference sequence). The V and J ends lost 0 bases and 7 bases respectively, with 15 bases between them. The CDR3 contains 16 residues. The chain carries TRBV15 and TRBJ1-4; D is possibly TRBD1 (5 bases). The TCR originated in a woman younger than 30 in good health and CMV-seropositive. The specimen sequenced was PBMCs. This CDR3 reads CATSRDRAGSFEKLFF. CDR3 bases: TGTGCCACCAGCAGAGATCGGGCAGGGTCTTTTGAAAAACTGTTTTTT.